A selection of T cell receptor beta chains follows, all from one sample in a study of blood T cell repertoires in COVID-19. Assay used: immunoSEQ multiplex PCR; TCRdb lists only in-frame clones, some missing. The sample shows about 330,000 clones, approximately 88% of them seen only once. Sample: peripheral blood. The origin of the receptors is a man aged 25-45 years with COVID-19, enrolled during active disease. Each CDR3 is given with its conserved first and last residue. The order of the fields is V gene, J gene, clone size, D gene, CDR3 protein, CDR3 DNA. A D gene is named only where the DNA matches it firmly. Only some rows state a clone size, as once, few, many or a class for expanded clones.

TRBV10-1	TRBJ1-2	few	TRBD1	CASTGRGDNGYTF	TGCGCCAGCACGGGCAGGGGGGATAATGGCTACACCTTC
TRBV6-6	TRBJ1-1	NA	NA	CASTDGTSRMDTEAFF	TGTGCCAGCACCGACGGGACATCTAGGATGGACACTGAAGCTTTCTTT
TRBV18	TRBJ2-1	NA	TRBD2	CASSPRTSGRGNPYNEQFF	TGTGCCAGCTCACCACGGACTAGCGGGAGAGGTAACCCCTACAATGAGCAGTTCTTC
TRBV19	TRBJ1-4	NA	TRBD1	CASINRGLDEKLFF	TGTGCCAGTATCAACAGGGGGCTCGACGAAAAACTGTTTTTT
TRBV30	TRBJ2-5	NA	NA	CAWSLGQWQETQYF	TGTGCCTGGAGTCTTGGACAGTGGCAAGAGACCCAGTACTTC
TRBV28	TRBJ1-2	few	TRBD1	CASKKGQGEGYTF	TGTGCCAGCAAAAAGGGACAGGGAGAAGGCTACACCTTC
TRBV3-1/TRBV3-2	TRBJ2-1	NA	TRBD2	CASSQETLAGAYNEQFF	TGTGCCAGCAGCCAAGAGACCCTAGCGGGGGCCTACAATGAGCAGTTCTTC
TRBV5-1	TRBJ2-1	NA	TRBD1	CASSLGQGGKNEQFF	TGCGCCAGCAGCTTGGGACAGGGGGGAAAAAATGAGCAGTTCTTC
TRBV4-3	TRBJ1-5	few	NA	CASSQGSGNQPQHF	TGCGCCAGCAGCCAAGGTTCAGGGAATCAGCCCCAGCATTTT
TRBV7-2	TRBJ2-3	NA	TRBD1	CASSFHPGQGRDTQYF	TGTGCCAGCAGCTTCCACCCGGGACAGGGCAGGGATACGCAGTATTTT
TRBV5-1	TRBJ1-2	once	NA	CASSSELANYGYTF	TGCGCCAGCAGCAGCGAATTAGCTAACTATGGCTACACCTTC
TRBV21-1	TRBJ1-3	NA	NA	CASSKDREDSGNTIYF	TGTGCCAGCAGCAAGGACAGGGAGGACTCTGGAAACACCATATATTTT
TRBV27	TRBJ2-1	NA	TRBD2	CASRVAGVSYNEQFF	TGTGCCAGCAGGGTAGCGGGAGTCTCTTACAATGAGCAGTTCTTC
TRBV7-8	TRBJ2-7	NA	NA	CASSLLTGTSYEQYF	TGTGCCAGCAGCTTACTGACAGGCACTTCCTACGAGCAGTACTTC
TRBV6-5	TRBJ2-7	once	NA	CASSYRQDEQYF	TGTGCCAGCAGTTACAGGCAGGACGAGCAGTACTTC
TRBV7-2	TRBJ2-2	once	NA	CASIAAPAGGELFF	TGTGCCAGCATCGCCGCCCCGGCCGGGGGGGAGCTGTTTTTT
TRBV27	TRBJ2-7	NA	TRBD1	CASCIRTGGSYEQYF	TGTGCCAGCTGCATACGGACAGGGGGCTCCTACGAGCAGTACTTC
TRBV5-1	TRBJ2-1	NA	TRBD2	CASRLVPGTSSYDEQFF	TGCGCCAGCAGGCTGGTACCCGGGACTAGCTCGTACGATGAGCAGTTCTTC
TRBV9	TRBJ2-5	NA	TRBD2	CASSVVSGGETQYF	TGTGCCAGCAGCGTAGTTTCGGGAGGCGAGACCCAGTACTTC
TRBV14	TRBJ2-7	NA	NA	CASSPRYGESEQYF	TGTGCCAGCAGCCCCAGGTATGGGGAGTCCGAGCAGTACTTC
TRBV24-1	TRBJ2-1	few	NA	CATSDSSSLAYNEQFF	TGTGCCACCAGTGATTCTAGCAGCCTTGCCTACAATGAGCAGTTCTTC
TRBV9	TRBJ2-1	NA	TRBD2	CASSVDLAGGLNEQFF	TGTGCCAGCAGCGTAGATCTAGCGGGGGGGCTAAATGAGCAGTTCTTC
TRBV27	TRBJ2-3	once	TRBD2	CASRAQTSDPTDTQYF	TGTGCCAGCAGGGCCCAAACTAGCGATCCCACAGATACGCAGTATTTT
TRBV3-1/TRBV3-2	TRBJ2-7	NA	NA	CASSQDRVGEQYF	TGTGCCAGCAGCCAAGACAGGGTCGGGGAGCAGTACTTC
TRBV19	TRBJ2-1	NA	TRBD2	CASSSQRGRYNEQFF	TGTGCCAGTAGTAGCCAGCGGGGGAGGTACAATGAGCAGTTCTTC
TRBV3-1/TRBV3-2	TRBJ2-5	NA	NA	CASSQGGSTGYREGQETQYF	TGTGCCAGCAGCCAAGGCGGATCTACCGGCTACAGGGAGGGCCAAGAGACCCAGTACTTC
TRBV7-9	TRBJ2-3	NA	NA	CASSLEVRRPPDTQYF	TGTGCCAGCAGCTTAGAGGTTAGGAGACCCCCAGATACGCAGTATTTT
TRBV5-1	TRBJ2-3	NA	TRBD2	CASSFGLASSADTQYF	TGCGCCAGCAGCTTCGGACTAGCCTCCAGCGCAGATACGCAGTATTTT
TRBV6-2/TRBV6-3	TRBJ1-2	NA	NA	CASSPRSIPGLLGYGYTF	TGTGCCAGCAGCCCCCGCTCAATACCGGGACTCCTTGGCTATGGCTACACCTTC
TRBV5-1	TRBJ1-1	NA	NA	CASSLRQGGPFMNTEAFF	TGCGCCAGCAGCTTGAGGCAGGGCGGCCCCTTTATGAACACTGAAGCTTTCTTT
TRBV2	TRBJ1-1	NA	TRBD1	CASSEMTGGYTEAFF	TGTGCCAGCAGTGAAATGACAGGGGGCTACACTGAAGCTTTCTTT
TRBV5-1	TRBJ2-5	once	NA	CASSAQPGSQETQYF	TGCGCCAGCAGCGCCCAACCTGGGAGCCAAGAGACCCAGTACTTC